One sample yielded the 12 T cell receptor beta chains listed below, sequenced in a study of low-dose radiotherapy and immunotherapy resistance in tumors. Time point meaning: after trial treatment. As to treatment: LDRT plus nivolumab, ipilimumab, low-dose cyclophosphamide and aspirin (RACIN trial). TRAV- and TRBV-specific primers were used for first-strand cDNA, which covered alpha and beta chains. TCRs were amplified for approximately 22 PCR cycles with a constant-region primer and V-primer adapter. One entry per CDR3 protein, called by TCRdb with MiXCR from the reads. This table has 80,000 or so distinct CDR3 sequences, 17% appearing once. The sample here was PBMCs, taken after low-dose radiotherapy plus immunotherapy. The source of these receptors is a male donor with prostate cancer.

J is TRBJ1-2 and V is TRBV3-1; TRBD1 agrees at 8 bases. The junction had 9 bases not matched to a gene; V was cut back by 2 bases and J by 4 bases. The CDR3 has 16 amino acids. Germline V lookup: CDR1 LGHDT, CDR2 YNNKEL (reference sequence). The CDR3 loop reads CASSQRAGGPGYGYTF. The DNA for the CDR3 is TGTGCCAGCAGCCAAAGGGCAGGGGGCCCTGGCTATGGCTACACCTTC.

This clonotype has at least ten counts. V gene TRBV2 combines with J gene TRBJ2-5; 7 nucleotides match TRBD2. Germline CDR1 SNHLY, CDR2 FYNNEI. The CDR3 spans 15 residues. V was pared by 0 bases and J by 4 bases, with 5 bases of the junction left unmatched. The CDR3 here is CASSEAGGRRETQYF. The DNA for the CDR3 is TGTGCCAGCAGTGAAGCGGGAGGGCGGAGAGAGACCCAGTACTTC.

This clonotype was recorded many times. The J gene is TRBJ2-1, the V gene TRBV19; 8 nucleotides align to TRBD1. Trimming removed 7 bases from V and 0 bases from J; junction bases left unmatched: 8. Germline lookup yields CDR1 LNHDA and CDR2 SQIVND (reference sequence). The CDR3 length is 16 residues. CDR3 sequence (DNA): TGTGCCAGTACCGACAGGGGCGGCAGCTCCTACAATGAGCAGTTCTTC. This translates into CASTDRGGSSYNEQFF.

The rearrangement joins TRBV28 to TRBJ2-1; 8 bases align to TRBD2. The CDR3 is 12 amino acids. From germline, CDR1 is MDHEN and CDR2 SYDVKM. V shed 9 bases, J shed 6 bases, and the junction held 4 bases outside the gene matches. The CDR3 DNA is TGTGCCAGTAGCGGGGACCGCAATGAGCAGTTCTTC. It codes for CASSGDRNEQFF.

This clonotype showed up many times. CDR3 region: CASSPTGAEGYTF. DNA for the CDR3: TGTGCCAGCAGTCCGACAGGAGCAGAGGGCTACACCTTC. The chain links TRBV6-2 or TRBV6-3 to TRBJ1-2; tentative D call: TRBD1 (6 bases). The germline V gene encodes CDR1 MNHEY and CDR2 SVGEGT. Trimming left V 5 bases short and J 8 bases short, with 15 bases between. The CDR3 is made up of 13 amino acids.

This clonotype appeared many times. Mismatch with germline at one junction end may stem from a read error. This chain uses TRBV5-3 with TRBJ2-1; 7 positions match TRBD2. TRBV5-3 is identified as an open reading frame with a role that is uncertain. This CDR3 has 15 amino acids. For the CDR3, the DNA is TGTGCCAGCAGCTTGGCCTGGGAGGGCCGCAATGAGCAGTTCTTC. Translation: CASSLAWEGRNEQFF.

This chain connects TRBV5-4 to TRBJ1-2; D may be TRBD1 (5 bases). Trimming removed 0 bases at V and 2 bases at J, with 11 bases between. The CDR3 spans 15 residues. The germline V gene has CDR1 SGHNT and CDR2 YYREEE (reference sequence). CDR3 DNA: TGTGCCAGCAGCTTGGTTACGGGGGACAACTATGGCTACACCTTC. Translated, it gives CASSLVTGDNYGYTF.

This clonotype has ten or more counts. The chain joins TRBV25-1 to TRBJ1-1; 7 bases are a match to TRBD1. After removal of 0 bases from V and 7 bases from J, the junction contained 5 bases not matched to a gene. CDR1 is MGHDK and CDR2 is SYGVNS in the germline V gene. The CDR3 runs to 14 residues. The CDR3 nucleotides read TGTGCCAGCAGTGAATATCGGGCAGGGGGTGAAGCTTTCTTT. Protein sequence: CASSEYRAGGEAFF.

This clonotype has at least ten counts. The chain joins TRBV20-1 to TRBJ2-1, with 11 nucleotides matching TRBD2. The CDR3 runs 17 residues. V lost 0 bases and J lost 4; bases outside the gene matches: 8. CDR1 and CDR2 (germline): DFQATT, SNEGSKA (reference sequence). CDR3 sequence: CSAREYGTSGYYNEQFF. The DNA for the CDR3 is TGCAGTGCTAGAGAGTACGGGACTAGCGGTTATTACAATGAGCAGTTCTTC.

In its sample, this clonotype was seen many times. CDR3 residues: CASRSDSVNRRYEQYF. The CDR3 DNA reads TGTGCCAGCAGATCAGACTCAGTTAACAGGCGCTACGAGCAGTACTTC. The rearrangement links TRBV28 to TRBJ2-7, with D tentatively TRBD1 (5 bases). The V gene lost 6 bases and the J gene lost 3 bases, with 21 bases spanning the gap. From germline, CDR1 is MDHEN and CDR2 SYDVKM. The CDR3 contains 16 residues.

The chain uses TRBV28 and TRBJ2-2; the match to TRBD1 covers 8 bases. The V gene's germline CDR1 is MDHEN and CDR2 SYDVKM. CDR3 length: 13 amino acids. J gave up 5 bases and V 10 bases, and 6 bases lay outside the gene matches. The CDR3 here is CATMTGVTGELFF. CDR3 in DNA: TGTGCCACCATGACAGGGGTAACCGGGGAGCTGTTTTTT.

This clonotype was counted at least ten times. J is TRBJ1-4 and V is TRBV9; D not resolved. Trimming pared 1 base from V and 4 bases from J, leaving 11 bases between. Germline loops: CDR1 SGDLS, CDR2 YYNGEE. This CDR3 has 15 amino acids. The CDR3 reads CASSVQGQSNEKLFF. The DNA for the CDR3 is TGTGCCAGCAGCGTACAAGGGCAGAGTAATGAAAAACTGTTTTTT. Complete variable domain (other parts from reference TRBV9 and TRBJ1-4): DSGVTQTPKHLITATGQRVTLRCSPRSGDLSVYWYQQSLDQGLQFLIQYYNGEERAKGNILERFSAQQFPDLHSELNLSSLELGDSALYFCASSVQGQSNEKLFFGSGTQLSVL.